The clone carrying this TCR beta chain was counted at least ten times. CDR3 length equals 13 residues. Germline CDR1 SQVTM, CDR2 ANQGSEA. With V trimmed by 5 bases and J by 6 bases, 9 bases remained unmatched. This record comes from a study of T cells after yellow fever vaccination. Each CDR3 protein gets one entry after TCRdb re-called the 5' RACE reads with MiXCR. This table has a few hundred thousand distinct CDR3 sequences, around 3.9% appearing once. The rearrangement uses TRBV29-1 and TRBJ1-1, with 7 nucleotides matching TRBD1. This specimen was PBMCs, taken 5 days after the yellow fever booster vaccination. The clonotype originates from a man in his late teens or twenties who received the YFV17D yellow fever vaccine. The CDR3 DNA reads TGCAGCGTTAACAGGGGTGCGACGGCTGAAGCTTTCTTT. It encodes CSVNRGATAEAFF.